What follows describes a single T cell receptor (beta chain). The antigen is unknown. Method: immunoSEQ multiplex PCR; TCRdb's copy keeps in-frame clones and lacks some. The sample gives just over 350,000 clones, about 88% of which show up once; 2.5% to 3.5% is in the top ten. V shed 4 bases, J shed 0 bases, and the junction held 6 bases outside the gene matches. This CDR3 contains 16 residues. Germline V gene sequence: CDR1 GTSNPN, CDR2 SVGIG (reference sequence). This sample was taken from a study of Ad26.COV2.S vaccination and SARS-CoV-2 variants. About the study: Donor joined the COV1001 Ad26.COV2.S trial arm. Notes on the study in general: Greater spike-specific TCR breadth was seen in vaccine recipients than in placebo recipients.

Specified treatment: around 19 received Ad26.COV2.S at low or high dose, single or two shots; about 5 received placebo; per-sample allocation not given. Sampling happened 63 days after the first vaccine or placebo injection. An adult aged 18-55 years in Boston served as the donor. An Ad26 vector was used to express Wuhan-strain SARS-CoV-2 spike as the vaccine. The starting material was peripheral blood, obtained in a trial of Ad26.COV2.S vaccine versus placebo. V gene TRBV30 combines with J gene TRBJ2-4, with 10 bases that match TRBD1. The receptor comes from a person aged 18 to 59 who received the Ad26.COV2.S COVID-19 vaccine or a placebo. The CDR3 sequence: CAWIPTGGEAKNIQYF. The CDR3 DNA reads as TGTGCCTGGATCCCGACAGGGGGCGAAGCCAAAAACATTCAGTACTTC.